One T cell receptor (beta chain) is described in this entry. Antigen: not known. The record originates from a study of Ad26.COV2.S vaccination and SARS-CoV-2 variants. Study information: Intramuscular Ad26.COV2.S at 5x10^10 or 1x10^11 viral particles.

Trimming removed 5 bases from V and 6 bases from J, with 17 bases in between. Germline CDR1 and CDR2: SGHRS and YFSETQ. The CDR3 length is 14 residues. Treatment given: about 20 received Ad26.COV2.S at low or high dose, single or two shots; roughly 5 received placebo; per-sample allocation not given. Vaccine and placebo recipients were sampled on day 63 after the first injection. Overall study findings and caveats: Breadth of non-spike TCRs did not differ between vaccinees and placebo recipients. After vaccination, reports described spike-specific CD8+ and CD4+ T cell responses as showing substantial breadth.

TCRdb's copy holds only in-frame clones and misses some; the assay was immunoSEQ multiplex PCR. This table holds some 300,000 clones, roughly 86% found once. The sequenced sample was peripheral blood, obtained in a trial of Ad26.COV2.S vaccine versus placebo. The V and J genes are TRBV5-1 and TRBJ1-1; D is perhaps TRBD1 (5 bases). This TCR was sampled from a person between 18 and 65 years old who received the Ad26.COV2.S COVID-19 vaccine or a placebo. CDR3 amino acids: CASRSGTTWAEAFF. As DNA, the CDR3 is TGCGCCAGCAGGTCGGGGACGACTTGGGCTGAAGCTTTCTTT.